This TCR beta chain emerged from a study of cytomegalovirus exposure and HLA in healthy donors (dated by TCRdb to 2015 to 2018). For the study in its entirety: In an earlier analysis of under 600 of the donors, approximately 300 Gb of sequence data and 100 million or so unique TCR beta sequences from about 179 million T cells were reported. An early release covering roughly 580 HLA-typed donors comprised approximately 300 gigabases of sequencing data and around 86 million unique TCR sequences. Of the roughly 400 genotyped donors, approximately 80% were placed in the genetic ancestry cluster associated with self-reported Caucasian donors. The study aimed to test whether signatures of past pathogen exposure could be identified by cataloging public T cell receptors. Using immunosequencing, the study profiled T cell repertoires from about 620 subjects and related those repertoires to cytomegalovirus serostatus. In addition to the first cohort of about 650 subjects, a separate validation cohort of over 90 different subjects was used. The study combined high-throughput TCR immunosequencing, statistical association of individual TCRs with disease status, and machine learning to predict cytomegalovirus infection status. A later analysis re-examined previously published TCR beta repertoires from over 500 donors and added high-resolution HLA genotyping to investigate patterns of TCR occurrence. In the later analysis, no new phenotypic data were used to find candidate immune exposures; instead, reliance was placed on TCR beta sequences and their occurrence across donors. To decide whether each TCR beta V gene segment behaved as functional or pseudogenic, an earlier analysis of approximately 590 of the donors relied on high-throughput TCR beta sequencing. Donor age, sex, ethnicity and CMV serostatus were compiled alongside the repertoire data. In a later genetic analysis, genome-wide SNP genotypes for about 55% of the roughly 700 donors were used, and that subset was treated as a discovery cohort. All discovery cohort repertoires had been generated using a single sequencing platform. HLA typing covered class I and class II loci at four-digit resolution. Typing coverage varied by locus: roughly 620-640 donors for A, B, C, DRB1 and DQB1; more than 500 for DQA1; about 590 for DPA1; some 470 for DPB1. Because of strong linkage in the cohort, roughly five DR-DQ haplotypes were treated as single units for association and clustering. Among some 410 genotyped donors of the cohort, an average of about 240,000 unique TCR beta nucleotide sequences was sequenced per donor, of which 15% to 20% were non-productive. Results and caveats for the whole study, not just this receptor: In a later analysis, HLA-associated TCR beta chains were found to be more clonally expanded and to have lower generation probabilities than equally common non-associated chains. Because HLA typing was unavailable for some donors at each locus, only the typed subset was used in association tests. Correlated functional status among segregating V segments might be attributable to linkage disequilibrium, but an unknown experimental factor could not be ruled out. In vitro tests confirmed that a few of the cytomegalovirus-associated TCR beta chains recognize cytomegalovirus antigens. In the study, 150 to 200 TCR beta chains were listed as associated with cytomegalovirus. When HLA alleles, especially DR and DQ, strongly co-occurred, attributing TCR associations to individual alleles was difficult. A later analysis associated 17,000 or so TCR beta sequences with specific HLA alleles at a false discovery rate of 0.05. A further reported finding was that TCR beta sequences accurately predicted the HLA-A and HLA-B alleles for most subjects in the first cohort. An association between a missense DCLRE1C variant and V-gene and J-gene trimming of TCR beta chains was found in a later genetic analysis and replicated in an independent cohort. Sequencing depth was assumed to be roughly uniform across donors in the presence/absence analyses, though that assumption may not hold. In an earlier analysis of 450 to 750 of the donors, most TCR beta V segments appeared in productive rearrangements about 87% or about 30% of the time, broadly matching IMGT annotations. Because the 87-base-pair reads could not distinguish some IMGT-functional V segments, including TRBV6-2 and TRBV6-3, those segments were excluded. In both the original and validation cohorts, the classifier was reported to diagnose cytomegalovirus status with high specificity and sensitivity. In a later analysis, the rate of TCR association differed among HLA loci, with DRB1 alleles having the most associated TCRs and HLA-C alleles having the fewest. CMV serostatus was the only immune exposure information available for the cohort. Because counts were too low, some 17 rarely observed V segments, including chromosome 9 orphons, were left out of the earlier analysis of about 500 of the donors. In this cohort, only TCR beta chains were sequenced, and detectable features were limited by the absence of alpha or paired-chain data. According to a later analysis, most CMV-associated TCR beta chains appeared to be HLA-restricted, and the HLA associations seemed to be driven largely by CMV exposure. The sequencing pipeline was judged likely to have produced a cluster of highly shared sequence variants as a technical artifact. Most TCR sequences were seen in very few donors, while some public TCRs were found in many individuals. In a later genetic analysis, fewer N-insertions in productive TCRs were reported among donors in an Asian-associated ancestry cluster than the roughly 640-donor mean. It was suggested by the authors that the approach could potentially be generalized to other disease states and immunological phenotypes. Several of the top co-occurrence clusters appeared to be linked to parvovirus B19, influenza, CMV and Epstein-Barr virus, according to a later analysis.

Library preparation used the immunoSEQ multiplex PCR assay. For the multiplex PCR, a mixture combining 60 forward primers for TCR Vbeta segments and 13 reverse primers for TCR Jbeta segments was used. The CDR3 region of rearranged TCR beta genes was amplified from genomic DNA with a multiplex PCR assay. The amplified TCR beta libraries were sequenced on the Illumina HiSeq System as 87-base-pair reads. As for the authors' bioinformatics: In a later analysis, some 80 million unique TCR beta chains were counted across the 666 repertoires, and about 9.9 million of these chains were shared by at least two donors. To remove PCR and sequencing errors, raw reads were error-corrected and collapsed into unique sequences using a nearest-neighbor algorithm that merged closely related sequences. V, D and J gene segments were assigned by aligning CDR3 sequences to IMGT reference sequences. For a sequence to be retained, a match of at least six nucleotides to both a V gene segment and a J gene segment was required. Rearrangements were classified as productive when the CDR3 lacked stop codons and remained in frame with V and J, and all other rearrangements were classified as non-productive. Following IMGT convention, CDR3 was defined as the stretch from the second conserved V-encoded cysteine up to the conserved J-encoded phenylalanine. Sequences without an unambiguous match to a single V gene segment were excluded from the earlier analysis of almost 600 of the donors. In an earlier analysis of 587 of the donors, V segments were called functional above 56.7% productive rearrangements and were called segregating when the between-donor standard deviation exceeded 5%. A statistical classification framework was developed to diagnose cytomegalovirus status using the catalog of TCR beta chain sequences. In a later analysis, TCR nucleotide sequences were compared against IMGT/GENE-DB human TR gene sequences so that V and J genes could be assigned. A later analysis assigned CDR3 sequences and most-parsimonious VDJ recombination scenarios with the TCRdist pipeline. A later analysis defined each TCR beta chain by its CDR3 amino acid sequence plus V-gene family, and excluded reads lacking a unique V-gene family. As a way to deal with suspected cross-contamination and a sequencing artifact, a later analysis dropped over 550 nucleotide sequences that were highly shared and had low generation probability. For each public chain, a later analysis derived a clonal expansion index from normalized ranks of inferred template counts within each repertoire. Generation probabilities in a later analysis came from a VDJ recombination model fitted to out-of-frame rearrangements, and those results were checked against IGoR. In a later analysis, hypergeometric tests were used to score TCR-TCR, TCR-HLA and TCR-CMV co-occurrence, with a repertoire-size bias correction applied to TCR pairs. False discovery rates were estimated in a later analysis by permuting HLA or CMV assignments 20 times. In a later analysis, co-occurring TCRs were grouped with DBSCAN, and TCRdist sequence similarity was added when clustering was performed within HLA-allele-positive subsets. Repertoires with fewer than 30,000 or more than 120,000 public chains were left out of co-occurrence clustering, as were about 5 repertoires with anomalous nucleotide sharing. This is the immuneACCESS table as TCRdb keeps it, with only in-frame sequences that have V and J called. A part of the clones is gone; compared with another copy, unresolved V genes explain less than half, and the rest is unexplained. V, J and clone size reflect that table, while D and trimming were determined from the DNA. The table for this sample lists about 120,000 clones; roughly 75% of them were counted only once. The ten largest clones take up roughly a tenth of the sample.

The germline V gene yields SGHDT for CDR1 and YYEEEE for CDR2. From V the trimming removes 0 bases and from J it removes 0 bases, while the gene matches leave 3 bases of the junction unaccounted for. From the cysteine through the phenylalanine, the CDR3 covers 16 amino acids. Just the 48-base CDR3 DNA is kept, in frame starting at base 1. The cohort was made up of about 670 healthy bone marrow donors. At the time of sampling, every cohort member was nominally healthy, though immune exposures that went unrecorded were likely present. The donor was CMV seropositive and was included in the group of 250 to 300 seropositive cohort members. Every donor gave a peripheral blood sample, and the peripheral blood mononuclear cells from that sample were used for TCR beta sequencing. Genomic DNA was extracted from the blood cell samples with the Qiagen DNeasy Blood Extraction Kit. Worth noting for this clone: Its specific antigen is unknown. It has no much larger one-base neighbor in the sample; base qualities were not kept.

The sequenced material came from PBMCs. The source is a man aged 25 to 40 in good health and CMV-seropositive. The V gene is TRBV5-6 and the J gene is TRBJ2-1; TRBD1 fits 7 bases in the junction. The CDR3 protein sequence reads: CASSLDRGSSYNEQFF. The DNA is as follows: TGTGCCAGCAGCTTGGACAGGGGAAGCTCCTACAATGAGCAGTTCTTC.